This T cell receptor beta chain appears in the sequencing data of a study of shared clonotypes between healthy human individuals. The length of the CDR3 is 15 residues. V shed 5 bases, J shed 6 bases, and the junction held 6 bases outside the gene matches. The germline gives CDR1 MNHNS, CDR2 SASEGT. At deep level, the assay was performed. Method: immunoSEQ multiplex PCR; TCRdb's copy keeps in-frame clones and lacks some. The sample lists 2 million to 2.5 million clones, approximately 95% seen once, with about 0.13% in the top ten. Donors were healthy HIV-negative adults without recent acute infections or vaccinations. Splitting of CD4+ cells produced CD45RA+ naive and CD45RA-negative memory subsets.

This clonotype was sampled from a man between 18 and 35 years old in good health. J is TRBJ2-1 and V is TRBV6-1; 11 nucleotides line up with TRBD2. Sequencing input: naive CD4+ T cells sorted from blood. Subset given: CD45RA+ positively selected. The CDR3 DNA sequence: TGTGCCAGCAGTACCCGGACTAGCGGGCGCAATGAGCAGTTCTTC. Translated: CASSTRTSGRNEQFF.